Sequencing of this T cell receptor beta chain was carried out in a study of PD-1 blockade in classical Hodgkin lymphoma. This clone was seen only a few times. Brentuximab vedotin exposure varied, and every patient relapsed after autologous stem cell transplantation. The data were produced by immunoSEQ multiplex PCR, yet TCRdb's version contains in-frame clones alone and is incomplete. The table has 100,000 to 120,000 clones, nearly 90% seen once. The CDR3 extends over 13 amino acids. V was cut by 0 bases and J by 4 bases, with 3 bases left in between. Germline V gives CDR1 MNHEY, CDR2 SMNVEV (reference sequence).

Sequencing was performed on peripheral blood mononuclear cells (PBMCs), taken before the second cycle of nivolumab. The sequence came from a human donor with classical Hodgkin lymphoma. This sequence joins TRBV27 and TRBJ2-2, with unresolved D. In nucleotides, the CDR3 is TGTGCCAGCAGTTTATCGGTCACCGGGGAGCTGTTTTTT. It yields the protein CASSLSVTGELFF.